The 31 T cell receptor beta chains listed next were all sequenced from one sample in a study of regulatory T cells in long-lasting Graves disease. Time point denoted: newly diagnosed GD, antithyroid drugs for less than 3 months. Generation of the TCR library employed RNA extracted from PBMCs. Through Arm-PCR of CDR3 regions and iRepertoire HTBI primers, TCR beta libraries were built. TCRdb ran MiXCR on the multiplex PCR reads and lists one entry per CDR3 protein. Of around 420,000 distinct CDR3 sequences listed, around 16% are singletons. Sequences were derived from peripheral blood mononuclear cells (PBMCs), sampled at new diagnosis, from a patient treated with antithyroid drugs. The receptors were gathered from a female donor with Graves disease.

This clonotype was counted ten times or more. The V and J genes are TRBV6-2 or TRBV6-3 and TRBJ2-1; D possibly corresponds to TRBD1 (6 bases). This CDR3 spans 14 amino acids. Germline V CDR1 and CDR2: MNHEY, SVGEGT. The germline V and J ends were trimmed by 6 bases and 7 bases, with 16 bases remaining between them. CDR3 nucleotides: TGTGCCAGCAGCCCGAGTGGGGGCGGGAATGAGCAGTTCTTC. Its translation is CASSPSGGGNEQFF.

The sample holds many counts of this clonotype. The gene calls are TRBV7-9 and TRBJ2-1; D possibly uses TRBD1 or TRBD2 (5 bases each). Trimming stripped 5 bases from V and 2 bases from J, with 13 bases between. CDR1 is SEHNR, CDR2 FQNEAQ, per germline (reference sequence). The CDR3 consists of 15 residues. The CDR3: CASSPWDQAYNEQFF. In nucleotides, the CDR3 is TGTGCCAGCAGCCCCTGGGACCAAGCCTACAATGAGCAGTTCTTC.

This clonotype was seen ten or more times. The chain joins TRBV15 to TRBJ1-1; the D gene is possibly TRBD1 (5 bases). CDR1 and CDR2 (germline): LNHNV, YYDKDF (reference sequence). CDR3 length equals 13 residues. V was clipped by 0 bases and J by 5 bases, with 7 bases between them. CDR3 DNA: TGTGCCACCAGCAGAGACAGGGTAACTGAAGCTTTCTTT. Translated, it gives CATSRDRVTEAFF.

This clonotype came up many times. The gene calls are TRBV7-3 and TRBJ1-1; D not resolved. Germline CDR1 is SGHTA and CDR2 is FQGTGA. The CDR3 spans 16 residues. Trimming left V 4 bases short and J 0 bases short, with 15 bases between. The CDR3 spells CASSSKGRQMNTEAFF. For the CDR3, the DNA is TGTGCCAGCAGCTCAAAAGGCAGGCAGATGAACACTGAAGCTTTCTTT.

In nucleotides, the CDR3 is TGTGCCAGCAGCTATAAGGGGGGGGACGAGCAGTACTTC. As protein: CASSYKGGDEQYF. The rearrangement joins TRBV7-2 to TRBJ2-7, with a possible D match to TRBD2 (7 bases). CDR3 length: 13 amino acids. Germline assignment: CDR1 SGHTA and CDR2 FQGNSA. V lost 4 bases and J lost 5, with 12 bases in between.

The CDR3 region is CASSGVRTGGISSNEQFF. The CDR3 region has the DNA TGTGCCAGCTCCGGTGTGAGGACAGGGGGCATTTCTAGCAATGAGCAGTTCTTC. This rearrangement joins TRBV12-3 or TRBV12-4 to TRBJ2-1; 11 bases are shared with TRBD1. This CDR3 has 18 amino acids. Trimming cost V 8 bases and J 6 bases; bases outside gene matches: 18.

At least ten counts were recorded for this clonotype. The gene calls are TRBV28 and TRBJ1-5; D gene uncertain. V was shortened by 7 bases and J by 0 bases, with 13 bases between the two germline ends. The CDR3 has 15 amino acids. Germline V gene lookup returns CDR1 MDHEN and CDR2 SYDVKM. CDR3 region: CASTEHSNSNQPQHF. The CDR3 DNA is TGTGCCAGCACCGAACACAGCAATAGCAATCAGCCCCAGCATTTT.

This clonotype was observed many times. The chain combines TRBV7-3 with TRBJ2-1; 15 bases match TRBD2. Germline CDR1 and CDR2: SGHTA and FQGTGA. This CDR3 spans 18 amino acids. With 4 bases clipped from V and 4 bases from J, the junction kept 8 bases outside the gene matches. CDR3 DNA: TGTGCCAGCAGCTCCCTAGGACTAGCGGGAGGGACTTACAATGAGCAGTTCTTC. This gives the protein CASSSLGLAGGTYNEQFF.

The sample holds a few counts of this clonotype. The V call is TRBV19, the J call TRBJ1-5; 8 bases fit TRBD1. The CDR3 loop spans 14 amino acids. Trimming at V came to 6 bases and at J to 8 bases, leaving 9 bases not matched to a gene. From germline, CDR1 is LNHDA and CDR2 SQIVND (reference sequence). CDR3 protein: CASRSGQGKEPQHF. CDR3 DNA: TGTGCCAGTAGAAGCGGACAGGGTAAGGAGCCCCAGCATTTT.

This clonotype was counted many times. The rearrangement links TRBV6-5 to TRBJ2-3, with 7 bases identical to TRBD2. CDR1 is MNHEY and CDR2 is SVGAGI in the germline V gene. There are 15 residues in the CDR3. Losses at the gene ends were 4 bases for V and 2 bases for J; bases not matched to a gene: 6. CDR3: CASSSSGEITDTQYF. DNA of the CDR3: TGTGCCAGCAGTTCCAGCGGGGAAATCACAGATACGCAGTATTTT.

The table lists this clonotype with many counts. V usage is TRBV7-9 and J usage is TRBJ2-5; 9 nucleotides align to TRBD1. V shed 8 bases and J 5 bases; nucleotides not matched to a gene: 9. The CDR3 loop spans 14 amino acids. Germline V gives CDR1 SEHNR, CDR2 FQNEAQ (reference sequence). The CDR3 sequence is CASGYRDRVETQYF. DNA for the CDR3: TGTGCCAGCGGCTACCGGGACAGGGTGGAGACCCAGTACTTC.

This clonotype was counted ten times or more. The chain recombines TRBV6-2 or TRBV6-3 with TRBJ2-5; 9 bases fit TRBD1. The germline CDR1 and CDR2 sequences are MNHEY and SVGEGT. This CDR3 is built from 13 residues. Losses at the gene ends were 8 bases for V and 4 bases for J; bases not matched to a gene: 5. CDR3 bases: TGTGCCAGCTTCGGGACAGGGAGAGAGACCCAGTACTTC. Amino acids: CASFGTGRETQYF.

This clonotype has ten or more counts. This chain uses TRBV20-1 with TRBJ2-3; possibly TRBD2 for D (6 bases). From germline, CDR1 is DFQATT and CDR2 SNEGSKA (reference sequence). The germline V and J ends were trimmed by 1 base and 5 bases, with 13 bases remaining between them. The length of the CDR3 is 14 residues. CDR3 bases: TGCAGTGCTAGAGGCGGTCGGGGGAGAGATACGCAGTATTTT. This translates into CSARGGRGRDTQYF.

This clonotype has a count of ten or more. V gene TRBV4-3 combines with J gene TRBJ1-1; no clear D. The CDR3 is 15 amino acids. Trimming left V 2 bases short and J 2 bases short, with 12 bases between. In germline, CDR1 is LGHNA, CDR2 YSLEER. The CDR3 DNA follows: TGCGCCAGCAGCCAAACGGGTAACTCTAACACTGAAGCTTTCTTT. Protein: CASSQTGNSNTEAFF.

This clonotype was observed many times. This sequence joins TRBV11-2 and TRBJ2-7, with 9 bases aligning to TRBD1. Per the germline V gene, CDR1 is SGHAT and CDR2 is FQNNGV. After removal of 8 bases from V and 5 bases from J, the junction contained 10 bases not matched to a gene. The CDR3 has 14 residues. CDR3 sequence reads: CASGPGTGYNEQYF. CDR3 nucleotide sequence: TGTGCCAGCGGACCGGGGACAGGGTATAACGAGCAGTACTTC. Combining the CDR3 with reference TRBV11-2 and TRBJ2-7 gives the whole variable domain EAGVAQSPRYKIIEKRQSVAFWCNPISGHATLYWYQQILGQGPKLLIQFQNNGVVDDSQLPKDRFSAERLKGVDSTLKIQPAKLEDSAVYLCASGPGTGYNEQYFGPGTRLTVT.

The V and J genes are TRBV6-1 and TRBJ2-7, with 12 bases identical to TRBD1. CDR3 length: 14 residues. From germline, CDR1 is MNHNS and CDR2 SASEGT. V gave up 5 bases and J gave up 7 bases; unmatched junction bases: 6. CDR3 loop: CASSRGQGAEEQYF. CDR3 in DNA: TGTGCCAGCAGTCGGGGACAGGGGGCAGAAGAGCAGTACTTC.

There are many counts of this clonotype. V is TRBV20-1 and J is TRBJ1-4; D gene uncertain. The CDR3 covers 14 residues. Germline lookup yields CDR1 DFQATT and CDR2 SNEGSKA (reference sequence). V gave up 6 bases and J gave up 4 bases, with 15 bases separating them. Here the CDR3 reads CSAGRTALNEKLFF. CDR3 in DNA: TGCAGTGCGGGAAGGACTGCGCTTAATGAAAAACTGTTTTTT.

This clonotype was seen once. The chain has TRBV28 and TRBJ1-4; D perhaps matches TRBD1 (6 bases). Trimming removed 8 bases at V and 5 bases at J, with 15 bases between. The CDR3 spans 14 residues. CDR1 is MDHEN, CDR2 SYDVKM, per germline. Here the CDR3 reads CASGPQGFNEKLFF. CDR3 DNA sequence: TGTGCCAGCGGACCGCAGGGGTTCAATGAAAAACTGTTTTTT.

This clonotype was picked up many times. The chain has TRBV5-4 and TRBJ1-1; D is possibly TRBD1 (6 bases). V lost 0 bases and J 1 base, leaving 13 bases between the germline ends. The CDR3 runs to 16 residues. Per germline, CDR1 SGHNT and CDR2 YYREEE (reference sequence). CDR3 nucleotide sequence: TGTGCCAGCAGCTTGGAGGGCAGGGGATCGAACACTGAAGCTTTCTTT. Protein sequence: CASSLEGRGSNTEAFF.

The table lists this clonotype with many counts. This chain joins TRBV6-1 and TRBJ1-4, with no clear D. CDR1 and CDR2 from the germline V gene are MNHNS and SASEGT. Trimming took off 2 bases at V and 8 bases at J, with 9 bases between the two ends. The CDR3 is made up of 13 amino acids. The CDR3 sequence: CASSEPAEEKLFF. CDR3 DNA: TGTGCCAGCAGTGAACCGGCAGAGGAAAAACTGTTTTTT.

This clonotype was recorded a few times. Just one base apart from a much larger clone, this may be a read error. The V call is TRBV2, the J call TRBJ2-1; D may be TRBD1 or TRBD2 (5 bases each). Germline loops: CDR1 SNHLY, CDR2 FYNNEI. The V end was cut by 3 bases, the J end by 4 bases, with 13 bases between. The CDR3 runs 15 residues. Here the CDR3 DNA reads TGTGCCAGCAGTGATCCGGGACGGGCTTACAATGAGCAGTTCTTC. Translation gives CASSDPGRAYNEQFF.

This clonotype was seen a handful of times. This chain uses TRBV10-1 with TRBJ2-7; TRBD1 matches 7 bases. CDR1 and CDR2 (germline): WNHNN, SYGVQD (reference sequence). CDR3 length: 15 amino acids. V trimming: 8 bases; J trimming: 0 bases; junction bases outside the gene matches: 10. The CDR3 loop reads CASSKGQINSYEQYF. CDR3 nucleotides: TGCGCCAGCTCGAAGGGACAGATCAACTCCTACGAGCAGTACTTC.

This clonotype was detected ten times or more. The V gene is TRBV28, the J gene TRBJ2-1; 11 bases are a match to TRBD2. This CDR3 is 19 amino acids long. The trim removed 4 bases at V and 0 bases at J, leaving 11 bases unmatched. Germline lookup yields CDR1 MDHEN and CDR2 SYDVKM. In DNA form, the CDR3 reads TGTGCCAGCAGTTCGATGGGACTAGCGGACCGAAGCTCCTACAATGAGCAGTTCTTC. Translating it yields CASSSMGLADRSSYNEQFF.

V and J are TRBV27 and TRBJ2-6, with a tentative D call TRBD2 (6 bases). Germline V lookup: CDR1 MNHEY, CDR2 SMNVEV (reference sequence). The CDR3 has 18 residues. V shed 0 bases and J shed 0 bases, with 12 bases lying between them. CDR3 nucleotides: TGTGCCAGCAGTTTATCCGCGGGACCACGCTCTGGGGCCAACGTCCTGACTTTC. Amino acids: CASSLSAGPRSGANVLTF. Full variable domain (missing parts from reference TRBV27 and TRBJ2-6): EAQVTQNPRYLITVTGKKLTVTCSQNMNHEYMSWYRQDPGLGLRQIYYSMNVEVTDKGDVPEGYKVSRKEKRNFPLILESPSPNQTSLYFCASSLSAGPRSGANVLTFGAGSRLTVL.

The V call is TRBV15, the J call TRBJ1-2; D not resolved. Germline V gene sequence: CDR1 LNHNV, CDR2 YYDKDF (reference sequence). Trimming removed 2 bases from V and 3 bases from J, with 19 bases in between. The CDR3 extends over 17 amino acids. CDR3 DNA sequence: TGTGCCACCAGCAGACATTCGGAGCAGGAGGGATACTATGGCTACACCTTC. Protein sequence: CATSRHSEQEGYYGYTF.

This clonotype appeared many times. This chain links TRBV28 with TRBJ1-1; D remains unclear. The CDR3 is 16 amino acids. V lost 6 bases, J lost 0 bases, and 17 bases lay in between. Germline CDR1 and CDR2: MDHEN and SYDVKM. The CDR3 loop is CASSPIFRFMNTEAFF. Here the CDR3 DNA reads TGTGCCAGCAGCCCGATTTTTCGATTCATGAACACTGAAGCTTTCTTT.

The sample holds a few counts of this clonotype. CDR3 bases: TGTGCCAGCAGTTGGGTGGAGAATGAAAAACTGTTTTTT. The encoded protein is CASSWVENEKLFF. J is TRBJ1-4 and V is TRBV6-2 or TRBV6-3; D is undetermined. From germline, CDR1 is MNHEY and CDR2 SVGEGT. The CDR3 extends over 13 amino acids. V gave up 4 bases and J gave up 5 bases, with 8 bases separating them.

There are many counts of this clonotype. The chain has TRBV20-1 and TRBJ2-5, with D possibly being TRBD1 (6 bases). The CDR3 spans 12 residues. V lost 6 bases and J lost 5, with 13 bases in between. Germline lookup yields CDR1 DFQATT and CDR2 SNEGSKA (reference sequence). CDR3 in amino acids: CSAAGGGETQYF. DNA for the CDR3: TGCAGTGCGGCTGGGGGCGGGGAGACCCAGTACTTC.

This clonotype was counted many times. The chain joins TRBV28 to TRBJ2-7; D ambiguous. The CDR3 extends over 13 amino acids. The germline CDR1 and CDR2 sequences are MDHEN and SYDVKM. V lost 2 bases and J lost 4, with 9 bases in between. As DNA, the CDR3 is TGTGCCAGCAGTTTAGGGCTGGTTTACGAGCAGTACTTC. Translating gives CASSLGLVYEQYF.

The sample holds many counts of this clonotype. The rearrangement uses TRBV24-1 and TRBJ2-5; 9 bases line up with TRBD2. CDR3 length: 16 residues. Germline V gene data show CDR1 as KGHDR and CDR2 as SFDVKD. V trimming: 8 bases; J trimming: 5 bases; junction bases outside the gene matches: 14. CDR3 loop: CATTTLGLADRETQYF. The CDR3 DNA reads as TGTGCCACCACCACCTTGGGACTAGCAGATAGGGAGACCCAGTACTTC.

This clonotype was detected ten times or more. The chain carries TRBV20-1 and TRBJ1-3, with D uncertain. This CDR3 is 13 amino acids long. Trimming left V 5 bases short and J 4 bases short, with 12 bases between. Germline V gene lookup returns CDR1 DFQATT and CDR2 SNEGSKA (reference sequence). For the CDR3, the DNA is TGCAGTGCTCAAAGGCCCCAGGGAAACACCATATATTTT. As protein: CSAQRPQGNTIYF.